Sequencing of this T cell receptor beta chain was carried out in a study of cytomegalovirus exposure and HLA in healthy donors. Across the whole study: It was reported in a later analysis that the 120 or so validation repertoires used the same platform as the roughly 700 first-cohort repertoires. Study findings and constraints: The authors listed 150 to 200 TCR beta chains as cytomegalovirus-associated. A later analysis found first-cohort TCR clusters tended to co-occur in the 130 or so validation repertoires.

On this clone itself: The antigen is undetermined.

The validation cohort, a group of 100 to 150 subjects, included the donors and was separate from the approximately 700-subject first cohort. TCRdb keeps only in-frame clones here, not all; method: immunoSEQ multiplex PCR. The sample consists of 330,000 or so clones, 80% to 90% of them appearing once. The CDR3 is 18 residues long. V lost 2 bases and J lost 0; bases outside the gene matches: 10. The germline gives CDR1 SNHLY, CDR2 FYNNEI. This clonotype was sampled from a woman aged 18 to 35 in good health and CMV-seronegative. The J gene is TRBJ2-5, the V gene TRBV2; 9 bases match TRBD2. What was sequenced was PBMCs. The CDR3 loop is CASSEPGPSGKYQETQYF. The CDR3, as DNA: TGTGCCAGCAGTGAACCGGGGCCTAGCGGGAAGTACCAAGAGACCCAGTACTTC.